The source of this TCR beta chain is a study of OX40 agonist ivuxolimab in advanced cancers. As for the study in general: People in dose escalation had one of these cancers: hepatocellular carcinoma, melanoma, renal cell or head and neck cancer.

Clones were sequenced by immunoSEQ multiplex PCR, and TCRdb holds only the in-frame ones, with some missing. This sample has some 120,000 clones, with 85% to 95% found just once. Germline loops: CDR1 SGHTA, CDR2 FQGNSA. V shed 5 bases, J shed 4 bases, and the junction held 11 bases outside the gene matches. The CDR3 extends over 16 amino acids. The starting material was CD4+ or CD8+ T cells sorted from blood, obtained in a trial of the OX40 agonist ivuxolimab. The sequence derives from an adult with an advanced solid tumor such as melanoma, head and neck, liver or kidney cancer. The rearrangement links TRBV7-2 to TRBJ2-3; 8 nucleotides agree with TRBD2. The CDR3 sequence is CASSLIGRASPDTQYF. The DNA of the CDR3 is TGTGCCAGCAGCCTCATCGGGAGGGCCAGCCCAGATACGCAGTATTTT.